This T cell receptor beta chain was sequenced for a study of cytomegalovirus exposure and HLA in healthy donors. General observations from the study: Presence/absence analyses supposed approximately even sequencing depth among donors. The classifier was said to identify cytomegalovirus status with high specificity and sensitivity.

V was shortened by 6 bases and J by 2 bases, with 17 bases between the two germline ends. The CDR3 has 15 amino acids. Germline-derived CDR1 and CDR2 are MNHEY and SMNVEV (reference sequence). Remarks on this clone: Antigen unknown.

Primers for the PCR totalled 60 Vbeta and 13 Jbeta. Profiled with immunoSEQ multiplex PCR; TCRdb holds only in-frame clones, not every one. The data contain over 150,000 clones, 80% of them seen just once; the ten biggest clones take up 1%. This chain uses TRBV27 with TRBJ2-7, with TRBD1 as a possible D gene (6 bases). Sample: PBMCs. The sequence was obtained from a woman aged 45-60 years in good health and CMV-seropositive. CDR3 bases: TGTGCCAGCAGCATCGGACAGTTCTTACCCTACGAGCAGTACTTC. Its protein is CASSIGQFLPYEQYF.